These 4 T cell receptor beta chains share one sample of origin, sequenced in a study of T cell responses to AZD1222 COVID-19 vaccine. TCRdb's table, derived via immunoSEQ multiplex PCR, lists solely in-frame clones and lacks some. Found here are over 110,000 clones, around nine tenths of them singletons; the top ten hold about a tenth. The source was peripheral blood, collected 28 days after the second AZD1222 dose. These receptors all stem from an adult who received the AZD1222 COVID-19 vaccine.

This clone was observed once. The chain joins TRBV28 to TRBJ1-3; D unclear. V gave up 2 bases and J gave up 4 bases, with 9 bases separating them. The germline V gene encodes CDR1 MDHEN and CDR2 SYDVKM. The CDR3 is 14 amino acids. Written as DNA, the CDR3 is TGTGCCAGCAGTTTACGGACGCTCGGAAACACCATATATTTT. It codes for CASSLRTLGNTIYF.

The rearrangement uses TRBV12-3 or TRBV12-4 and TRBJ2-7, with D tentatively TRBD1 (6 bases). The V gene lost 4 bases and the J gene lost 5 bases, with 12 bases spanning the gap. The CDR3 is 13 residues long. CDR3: CASSYNRVDEQYF. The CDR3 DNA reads TGTGCCAGCAGTTACAACAGGGTGGACGAGCAGTACTTC.

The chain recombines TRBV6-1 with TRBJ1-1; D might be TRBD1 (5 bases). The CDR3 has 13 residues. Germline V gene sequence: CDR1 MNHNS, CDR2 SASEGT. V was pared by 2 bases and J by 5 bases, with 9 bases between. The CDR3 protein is CASSERGETEAFF. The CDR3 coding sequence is TGTGCCAGCAGTGAACGGGGGGAAACTGAAGCTTTCTTT.

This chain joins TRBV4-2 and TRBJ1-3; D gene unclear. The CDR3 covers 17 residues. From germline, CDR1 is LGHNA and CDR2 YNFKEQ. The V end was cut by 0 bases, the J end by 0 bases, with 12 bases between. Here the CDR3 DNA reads TGTGCCAGCAGCCAAGATGCCGGAGCCTACTCTGGAAACACCATATATTTT. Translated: CASSQDAGAYSGNTIYF.